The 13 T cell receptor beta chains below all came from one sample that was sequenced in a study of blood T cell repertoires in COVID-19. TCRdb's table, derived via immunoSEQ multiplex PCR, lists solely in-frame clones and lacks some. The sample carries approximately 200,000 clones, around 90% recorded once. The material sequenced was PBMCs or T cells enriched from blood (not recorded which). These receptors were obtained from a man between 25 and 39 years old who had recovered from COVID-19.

The CDR3 loop reads CASTLRGEANYGYTF. CDR3 coding DNA: TGTGCCAGCACCCTACGGGGGGAAGCTAACTATGGCTACACCTTC. V usage is TRBV6-5 and J usage is TRBJ1-2; D may be TRBD1 (5 bases). Germline CDR1 and CDR2: MNHEY and SVGAGI. The CDR3 loop spans 15 amino acids. Trimming removed 7 bases at V and 0 bases at J, with 15 bases between.

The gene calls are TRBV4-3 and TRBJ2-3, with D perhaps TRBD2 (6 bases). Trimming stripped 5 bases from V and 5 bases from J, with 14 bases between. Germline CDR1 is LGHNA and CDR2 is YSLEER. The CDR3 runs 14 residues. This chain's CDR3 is CASSSSGLVDTQYF. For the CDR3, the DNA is TGCGCCAGCAGCTCCAGCGGGCTGGTAGATACGCAGTATTTT.

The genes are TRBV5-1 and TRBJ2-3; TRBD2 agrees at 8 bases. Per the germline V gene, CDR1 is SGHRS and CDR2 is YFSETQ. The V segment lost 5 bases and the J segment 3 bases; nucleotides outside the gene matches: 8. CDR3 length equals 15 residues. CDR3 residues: CASSPTGGRTDTQYF. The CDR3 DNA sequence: TGCGCCAGCAGTCCAACGGGGGGGAGGACAGATACGCAGTATTTT.

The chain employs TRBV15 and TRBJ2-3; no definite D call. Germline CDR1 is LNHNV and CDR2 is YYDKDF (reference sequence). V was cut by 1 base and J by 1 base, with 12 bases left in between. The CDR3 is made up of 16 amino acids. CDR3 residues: CATSRVAGSGTDTQYF. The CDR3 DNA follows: TGTGCCACCAGCAGAGTTGCAGGTTCGGGCACAGATACGCAGTATTTT.

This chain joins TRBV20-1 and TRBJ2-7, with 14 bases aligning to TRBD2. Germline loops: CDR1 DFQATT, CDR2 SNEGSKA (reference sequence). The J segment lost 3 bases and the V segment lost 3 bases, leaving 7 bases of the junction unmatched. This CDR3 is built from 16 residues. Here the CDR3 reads CSASGLAGGGGYEQYF. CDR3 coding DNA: TGCAGTGCTAGTGGACTAGCGGGAGGTGGTGGCTACGAGCAGTACTTC.

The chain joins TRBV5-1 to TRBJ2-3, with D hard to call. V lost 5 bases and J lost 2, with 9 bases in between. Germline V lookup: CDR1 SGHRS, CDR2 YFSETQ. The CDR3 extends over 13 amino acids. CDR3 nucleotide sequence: TGCGCCAGCAGGGAGTCCGCCACAGATACGCAGTATTTT. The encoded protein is CASRESATDTQYF.

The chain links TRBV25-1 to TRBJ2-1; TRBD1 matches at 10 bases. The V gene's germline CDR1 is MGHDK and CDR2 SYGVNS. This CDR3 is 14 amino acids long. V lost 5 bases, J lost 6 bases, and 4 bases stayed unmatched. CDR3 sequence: CASSTGTGVNEQFF. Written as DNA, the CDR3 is TGTGCCAGCAGTACCGGGACAGGGGTCAATGAGCAGTTCTTC.

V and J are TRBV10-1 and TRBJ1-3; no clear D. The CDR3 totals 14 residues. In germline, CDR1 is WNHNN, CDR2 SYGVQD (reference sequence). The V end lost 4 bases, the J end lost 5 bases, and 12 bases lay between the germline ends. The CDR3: CASSASGARNTIYF. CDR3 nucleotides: TGCGCCAGCAGTGCTTCGGGAGCCAGAAACACCATATATTTT.

Written as DNA, the CDR3 is TGTGCCAGCAGGGACTACCGAGTGGCGTACTTC. This codes for CASRDYRVAYF. The chain links TRBV25-1 to TRBJ2-7; D may be TRBD2 (6 bases). Germline V gives CDR1 MGHDK, CDR2 SYGVNS. The CDR3 spans 11 residues. V was cut by 6 bases and J by 12 bases, with 15 bases left in between.

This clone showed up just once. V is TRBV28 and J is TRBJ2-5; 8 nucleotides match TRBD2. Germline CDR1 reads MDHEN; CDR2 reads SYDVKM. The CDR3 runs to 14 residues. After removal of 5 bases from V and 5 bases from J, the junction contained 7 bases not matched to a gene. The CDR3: CASSPLLAGETQYF. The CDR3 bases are TGTGCCAGCAGTCCATTATTAGCGGGGGAGACCCAGTACTTC.

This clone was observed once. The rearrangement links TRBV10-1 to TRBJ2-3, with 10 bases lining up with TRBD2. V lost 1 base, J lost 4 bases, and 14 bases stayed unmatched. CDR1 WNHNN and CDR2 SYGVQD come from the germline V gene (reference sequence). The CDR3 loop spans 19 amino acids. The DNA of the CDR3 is TGCGCCAGCAGTGAGTTTTCACACCCTGGACTAGCGGAGGCAGATACGCAGTATTTT. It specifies CASSEFSHPGLAEADTQYF.

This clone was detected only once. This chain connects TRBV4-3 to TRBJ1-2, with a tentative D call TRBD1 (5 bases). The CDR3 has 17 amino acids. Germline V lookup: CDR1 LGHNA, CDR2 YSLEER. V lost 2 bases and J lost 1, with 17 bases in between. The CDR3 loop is CASSQRVMTVFNYGYTF. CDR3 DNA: TGCGCCAGCAGCCAAAGAGTTATGACAGTCTTTAACTATGGCTACACCTTC.

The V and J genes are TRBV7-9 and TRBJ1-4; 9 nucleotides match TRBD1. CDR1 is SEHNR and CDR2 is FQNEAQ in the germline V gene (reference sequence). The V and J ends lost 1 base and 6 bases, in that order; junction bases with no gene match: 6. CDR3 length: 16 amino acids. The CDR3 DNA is TGTGCCAGCAGCTTAGTGGGGGGACAGGGAGATGAAAAACTGTTTTTT. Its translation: CASSLVGGQGDEKLFF.